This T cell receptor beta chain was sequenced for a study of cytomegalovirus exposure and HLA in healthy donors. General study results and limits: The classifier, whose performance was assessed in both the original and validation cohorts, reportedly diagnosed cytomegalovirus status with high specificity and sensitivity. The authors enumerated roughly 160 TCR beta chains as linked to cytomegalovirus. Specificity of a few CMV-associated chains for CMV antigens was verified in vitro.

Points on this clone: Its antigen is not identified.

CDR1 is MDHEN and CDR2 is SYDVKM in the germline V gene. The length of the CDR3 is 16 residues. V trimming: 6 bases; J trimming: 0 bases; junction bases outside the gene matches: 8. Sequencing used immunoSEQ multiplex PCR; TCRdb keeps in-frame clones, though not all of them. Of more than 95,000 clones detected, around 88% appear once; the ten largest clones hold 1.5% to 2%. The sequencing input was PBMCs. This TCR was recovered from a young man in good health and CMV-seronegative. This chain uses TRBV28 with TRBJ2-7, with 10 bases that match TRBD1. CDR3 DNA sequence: TGTGCCAGCAGCCAGGCGGGACAGGGGACCTCCTACGAGCAGTACTTC. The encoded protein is CASSQAGQGTSYEQYF.